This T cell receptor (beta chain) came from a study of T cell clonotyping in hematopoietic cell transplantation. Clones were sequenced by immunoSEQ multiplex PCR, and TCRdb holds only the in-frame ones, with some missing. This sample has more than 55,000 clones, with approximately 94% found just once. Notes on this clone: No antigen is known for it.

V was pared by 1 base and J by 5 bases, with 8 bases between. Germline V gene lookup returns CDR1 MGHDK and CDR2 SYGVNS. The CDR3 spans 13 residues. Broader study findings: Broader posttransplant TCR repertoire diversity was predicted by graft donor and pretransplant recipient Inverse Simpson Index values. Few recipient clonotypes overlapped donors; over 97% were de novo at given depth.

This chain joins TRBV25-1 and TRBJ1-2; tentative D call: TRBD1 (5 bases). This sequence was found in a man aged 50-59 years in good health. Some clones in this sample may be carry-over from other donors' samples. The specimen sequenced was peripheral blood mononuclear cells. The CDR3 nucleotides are TGTGCCAGCAGTGAATCGACAGCTTATGGCTACACCTTC. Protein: CASSESTAYGYTF.